This T cell receptor beta chain is from a study of post-analysis software for immune sequencing data. Study as a whole: The disease courses spanned relapsing-remitting, secondary progressive and progressive-relapsing forms of multiple sclerosis. Findings of the study overall: F-measure co-clustering was strong for batch-matched samples. The study found TRBV5-6, TRBV5-1 and TRBV20-1 among about 5 TRBV segments more frequent in patients than controls. Controls had significantly higher normalized Chao1 diversity than multiple sclerosis patients.

The CDR3 covers 16 residues. Germline CDR1 is DFQATT and CDR2 is SNEGSKA (reference sequence). V shed 0 bases and J 0 bases; nucleotides not matched to a gene: 6. Points on this clonotype: The antigen is undetermined.

Built from TCR beta cDNA, the libraries had unique molecular identifiers in them. T cells numbering roughly 0.9 to 10 million yielded cDNA molecules that totaled roughly 500,000. TCRdb reprocessed the PCR reads with MiXCR, giving one entry per CDR3 protein. The sample yields 750,000 to 950,000 distinct CDR3 sequences, roughly 50% seen once. The rearrangement joins TRBV20-1 to TRBJ2-5; TRBD2 matches 8 bases. This TCR came from a girl under 18 with multiple sclerosis. Sequences were obtained from blood. CDR3 nucleotides: TGCAGTGCTAGAGATTTTACAGCGGGGGACCAAGAGACCCAGTACTTC. Translated, it gives CSARDFTAGDQETQYF.